These 32 T cell receptor beta chains were sequenced from one sample in a study of cytomegalovirus exposure and HLA in healthy donors. In the PCR, 60 Vbeta and 13 Jbeta primers were used. Assay: immunoSEQ multiplex PCR; the TCRdb copy retains only in-frame clones and omits some. This sample has some 130,000 clones, with roughly 77% found just once. The sequenced sample was PBMCs. These receptors all stem from a woman aged 40 to 55 in good health and CMV-seropositive.

The gene calls are TRBV25-1 and TRBJ2-2; 7 bases line up with TRBD1. J gave up 3 bases and V 8 bases, and 3 bases lay outside the gene matches. Germline loops: CDR1 MGHDK, CDR2 SYGVNS. CDR3 size: 13 residues. The CDR3 coding sequence is TGTGCCAGCTATGGGACAGACACCGGGGAGCTGTTTTTT. As protein: CASYGTDTGELFF.

V usage is TRBV27 and J usage is TRBJ2-2; 7 bases match TRBD2. This CDR3 has 16 amino acids. Looked up from germline, CDR1 is MNHEY and CDR2 is SMNVEV (reference sequence). Trimming at V came to 6 bases and at J to 1 base, leaving 8 bases not matched to a gene. CDR3 residues: CASSPAGTMNTGELFF. The DNA of the CDR3 is TGTGCCAGCAGCCCTGCGGGGACTATGAACACCGGGGAGCTGTTTTTT.

V gene TRBV29-1 combines with J gene TRBJ1-1; TRBD1 might be the D (6 bases). CDR1 SQVTM and CDR2 ANQGSEA come from the germline V gene. The CDR3 has 14 residues. With 7 bases removed from V and 7 bases from J, the gap between germline ends came to 22 bases. The CDR3 nucleotides are TGCAGCGCCTGGGGCCGACAGGCCGGGGTTGAAGCTTTCTTT. Translated: CSAWGRQAGVEAFF.

The chain employs TRBV5-1 and TRBJ2-7; 10 nucleotides line up with TRBD2. This CDR3 has 14 amino acids. Trimming took 2 bases from V and 6 from J; bases not matched to a gene: 5. CDR1 and CDR2 from the germline V gene are SGHRS and YFSETQ. DNA for the CDR3: TGCGCCAGCAGCTTACAGCGGGGGGGAGGCGAGCAGTACTTC. It yields the protein CASSLQRGGGEQYF.

The chain combines TRBV14 with TRBJ2-4; D might be TRBD1 (5 bases). The CDR3 covers 13 residues. In germline, CDR1 is SGHDN, CDR2 FVKESK. V lost 3 bases, J lost 6 bases, and 9 bases lay in between. The CDR3 sequence: CASSQDNRNIQYF. The CDR3 coding sequence is TGTGCCAGCAGCCAGGACAATAGAAACATTCAGTACTTC.

This chain connects TRBV7-2 to TRBJ2-1, with TRBD2 matching 7 bases. Germline CDR1 and CDR2: SGHTA and FQGNSA. Trimming removed 2 bases from V and 7 bases from J; junction bases left unmatched: 8. This CDR3 contains 15 residues. Here the CDR3 DNA reads TGTGCCAGCAGCTTAATCCCCGGGGGGTCAAATGAGCAGTTCTTC. It encodes CASSLIPGGSNEQFF.

This chain joins TRBV27 and TRBJ2-7; 10 bases map to TRBD1. The CDR3 sequence is 15 residues long. CDR1 MNHEY and CDR2 SMNVEV come from the germline V gene (reference sequence). V lost 5 bases and J lost 4; bases outside the gene matches: 8. The CDR3 DNA is TGTGCCAGCAGTCAACGGACAGGGGGTGGGTACGAGCAGTACTTC. Protein sequence: CASSQRTGGGYEQYF.

CDR3 sequence (DNA): TGTGCCAGCAGGCGGACAGGGGGAAGAACCGGGGAGCTGTTTTTT. The encoded protein is CASRRTGGRTGELFF. The chain employs TRBV28 and TRBJ2-2; 10 nucleotides line up with TRBD1. The ends lost 6 bases at V and 5 bases at J; junction bases unmatched: 6. Germline V CDR1 and CDR2: MDHEN, SYDVKM. The CDR3 runs to 15 residues.

The J gene is TRBJ2-5, the V gene TRBV9; 7 bases are a match to TRBD1. The CDR3 has 13 amino acids. CDR1 SGDLS and CDR2 YYNGEE come from the germline V gene. J gave up 2 bases and V 2 bases, and 0 bases lay outside the gene matches. CDR3 DNA: TGTGCCAGCAGCGTGACAGGGCAAGAGACCCAGTACTTC. Protein: CASSVTGQETQYF.

This clone was found once. J is TRBJ1-2 and V is TRBV19, with D possibly being TRBD1 (5 bases). Between the trimmed V and J ends, which lost 4 bases and 0 bases, there was a span of 12 bases. The CDR3 totals 15 residues. The germline CDR1 and CDR2 sequences are LNHDA and SQIVND (reference sequence). The CDR3 coding sequence is TGTGCCAGTAGTACTCAACAGGAAGCTAACTATGGCTACACCTTC. Encoded protein: CASSTQQEANYGYTF.

V gene TRBV9 combines with J gene TRBJ1-2, with 7 positions matching TRBD1. The V and J ends lost 1 base and 2 bases, in that order; junction bases with no gene match: 8. This CDR3 is built from 16 residues. Per germline, CDR1 SGDLS and CDR2 YYNGEE. The CDR3 reads CASSVPTGESNYGYTF. Here the CDR3 DNA reads TGTGCCAGCAGCGTACCCACAGGGGAATCCAACTATGGCTACACCTTC.

The gene calls are TRBV9 and TRBJ2-7; D is unresolved. The CDR3 totals 14 residues. Germline V gene lookup returns CDR1 SGDLS and CDR2 YYNGEE. Trimming cost V 0 bases and J 2 bases, with 9 bases left between them. In DNA form, the CDR3 reads TGTGCCAGCAGCGTAGGAAACCCAGCCTACGAGCAGTACTTC. It yields the protein CASSVGNPAYEQYF. The whole variable domain, filled in from reference TRBV9 and TRBJ2-7, reads DSGVTQTPKHLITATGQRVTLRCSPRSGDLSVYWYQQSLDQGLQFLIQYYNGEERAKGNILERFSAQQFPDLHSELNLSSLELGDSALYFCASSVGNPAYEQYFGPGTRLTVT.

V and J are TRBV5-1 and TRBJ2-2, with 8 bases matching TRBD1. Looked up from germline, CDR1 is SGHRS and CDR2 is YFSETQ. This CDR3 has 17 amino acids. With V trimmed by 4 bases and J by 0 bases, 8 bases remained unmatched. The CDR3 sequence: CASSPFMTGANTGELFF. CDR3 sequence (DNA): TGCGCCAGCAGCCCATTCATGACAGGGGCGAACACCGGGGAGCTGTTTTTT.

This rearrangement joins TRBV5-1 to TRBJ2-7; the D gene is possibly TRBD1 (5 bases). Germline loops: CDR1 SGHRS, CDR2 YFSETQ. V was cut by 5 bases and J by 5 bases, with 14 bases left in between. This CDR3 is 13 amino acids long. DNA for the CDR3: TGCGCCAGCAGATTCGACCAGGGCCACGAGCAGTACTTC. Amino acids: CASRFDQGHEQYF.

This clone has only a few counts. The chain combines TRBV4-3 with TRBJ1-1; weak D call: TRBD1 (5 bases). V was shortened by 0 bases and J by 3 bases, with 8 bases between the two germline ends. Looked up from germline, CDR1 is LGHNA and CDR2 is YSLEER. This CDR3 is 14 amino acids long. CDR3 DNA: TGCGCCAGCAGCCAAGAGGGGCGGTACACTGAAGCTTTCTTT. Amino acid sequence: CASSQEGRYTEAFF.

This chain connects TRBV9 to TRBJ2-5; 11 positions agree with TRBD2. This CDR3 has 17 amino acids. Trimming at V came to 3 bases and at J to 2 bases, leaving 9 bases not matched to a gene. CDR1 is SGDLS and CDR2 is YYNGEE in the germline V gene. The CDR3 protein is CASSGPVAGGLQETQYF. CDR3 sequence (DNA): TGTGCCAGCAGCGGACCTGTAGCGGGAGGGTTACAAGAGACCCAGTACTTC. Full variable domain (missing parts from reference TRBV9 and TRBJ2-5): DSGVTQTPKHLITATGQRVTLRCSPRSGDLSVYWYQQSLDQGLQFLIQYYNGEERAKGNILERFSAQQFPDLHSELNLSSLELGDSALYFCASSGPVAGGLQETQYFGPGTRLLVL.

A few counts support this clone. The J gene is TRBJ2-7, the V gene TRBV12-5, with 8 bases lining up with TRBD1. The CDR3 is made up of 15 amino acids. The trim removed 1 base at V and 2 bases at J, leaving 4 bases unmatched. CDR1 is LGHNT and CDR2 is FRNRAP in the germline V gene. The CDR3 DNA follows: TGTGCTAGTGGTTTGGGCCAGACAGGGGCCTACGAGCAGTACTTC. Translating gives CASGLGQTGAYEQYF.

This chain uses TRBV19 with TRBJ1-2; tentative D call: TRBD1 (6 bases). Trimming left V 6 bases short and J 5 bases short, with 10 bases between. The CDR3 has 12 residues. Germline assignment: CDR1 LNHDA and CDR2 SQIVND (reference sequence). CDR3 region: CASRRDMYGYTF. CDR3 bases: TGTGCCAGTAGGAGGGACATGTATGGCTACACCTTC.

This chain joins TRBV29-1 and TRBJ2-7; 12 nucleotides agree with TRBD1. CDR1 SQVTM and CDR2 ANQGSEA come from the germline V gene. The CDR3 covers 15 residues. With V trimmed by 3 bases and J by 2 bases, 5 bases remained unmatched. In nucleotides, the CDR3 is TGCAGCGTTGAGGGGGGACAGGGGGCGACCTACGAGCAGTACTTC. This gives the protein CSVEGGQGATYEQYF.

The count of this clone is one. This chain uses TRBV5-4 with TRBJ1-2, with 7 nucleotides matching TRBD1. CDR3 length: 13 residues. CDR1 SGHNT and CDR2 YYREEE come from the germline V gene (reference sequence). Losses at the gene ends were 4 bases for V and 7 bases for J; bases not matched to a gene: 7. The CDR3 is CASSRDRVGGYTF. The CDR3 DNA sequence: TGTGCCAGCAGCCGAGACAGGGTTGGTGGCTACACCTTC.

For this clone: An end of the junction does not agree with germline; a read error may underlie this. The genes are TRBV7-8 and TRBJ1-3; 7 nucleotides line up with TRBD1. This CDR3 comprises 22 residues. Per germline, CDR1 SGHVS and CDR2 FQNEAQ. CDR3 residues: CASGLQTIGDREKNDYRNTIYF. CDR3 sequence (DNA): TGTGCCAGCGGCTTACAAACGATCGGCGACAGGGAAAAAAACGACTACAGAAACACCATATATTTT.

This clone was counted only a few times. The chain uses TRBV9 and TRBJ1-1; D gene unclear. Trimming pared 0 bases from V and 1 base from J, leaving 7 bases between. This CDR3 has 14 residues. Per the germline V gene, CDR1 is SGDLS and CDR2 is YYNGEE. The CDR3 DNA sequence: TGTGCCAGCAGCGTAGCGGGATCGAACACTGAAGCTTTCTTT. The encoded protein is CASSVAGSNTEAFF. Combining the CDR3 with reference TRBV9 and TRBJ1-1 gives the whole variable domain DSGVTQTPKHLITATGQRVTLRCSPRSGDLSVYWYQQSLDQGLQFLIQYYNGEERAKGNILERFSAQQFPDLHSELNLSSLELGDSALYFCASSVAGSNTEAFFGQGTRLTVV.

V gene TRBV7-9 combines with J gene TRBJ2-7, with unresolved D. CDR1 and CDR2 from the germline V gene are SEHNR and FQNEAQ (reference sequence). Deletions cut 7 bases from V and 3 bases from J, with 13 bases between. This CDR3 comprises 13 residues. The CDR3: CASTPPGSYEQYF. The CDR3, as DNA: TGTGCCAGCACCCCTCCGGGTAGCTACGAGCAGTACTTC.

This chain uses TRBV7-9 with TRBJ2-3, with D maybe TRBD2 (7 bases). The V end was cut by 6 bases, the J end by 6 bases, with 13 bases between. This CDR3 is 13 amino acids long. Looked up from germline, CDR1 is SEHNR and CDR2 is FQNEAQ (reference sequence). Written as DNA, the CDR3 is TGTGCCAGCAGGCGCGAGGGGGGGGATACGCAGTATTTT. This sequence encodes CASRREGGDTQYF.

V is TRBV7-3 and J is TRBJ1-2; D may be TRBD1 (6 bases). The CDR3 contains 17 residues. The V gene's germline CDR1 is SGHTA and CDR2 FQGTGA. V dropped 1 base and J dropped 0 bases, with 15 bases sitting between them. The CDR3 coding sequence is TGTGCCAGCAGCTTAATTGGGGGCCCTAAAGCTAACTATGGCTACACCTTC. It codes for CASSLIGGPKANYGYTF.

The chain joins TRBV27 to TRBJ1-2; 9 positions agree with TRBD1. The germline V gene encodes CDR1 MNHEY and CDR2 SMNVEV (reference sequence). V shed 3 bases, J shed 8 bases, and the junction held 7 bases outside the gene matches. The length of the CDR3 is 14 residues. Here the CDR3 DNA reads TGTGCCAGCAGTTTCGGGACAGGGATGAGGGGCTACACCTTC. The encoded protein is CASSFGTGMRGYTF.

The chain recombines TRBV7-3 with TRBJ2-3; no reliable D call. CDR3 length equals 13 residues. The germline V gene encodes CDR1 SGHTA and CDR2 FQGTGA. V was clipped by 5 bases and J by 6 bases, with 12 bases between them. CDR3 nucleotides: TGTGCCAGCAGCACCTGGGCAACCGATACGCAGTATTTT. Translation gives CASSTWATDTQYF.

The rearrangement uses TRBV19 and TRBJ1-5; 8 bases match TRBD1. In germline, CDR1 is LNHDA, CDR2 SQIVND (reference sequence). This CDR3 is 14 amino acids long. Trimming cost V 8 bases and J 11 bases; bases outside gene matches: 14. CDR3 loop: CASGTGTGTVSQHF. CDR3 coding DNA: TGTGCCAGTGGCACCGGGACAGGCACCGTGTCCCAGCATTTT.

The chain uses TRBV6-5 and TRBJ2-1; 7 bases agree with TRBD1. Per the germline V gene, CDR1 is MNHEY and CDR2 is SVGAGI. V lost 5 bases and J lost 2; bases outside the gene matches: 6. This CDR3 contains 15 residues. The CDR3 is CASSPSGQTYNEQFF. CDR3 bases: TGTGCCAGCAGTCCCTCGGGACAGACCTACAATGAGCAGTTCTTC.

This chain uses TRBV30 with TRBJ1-2; TRBD1 agrees at 8 bases. Germline-derived CDR1 and CDR2 are GTSNPN and SVGIG (reference sequence). The trim removed 6 bases at V and 6 bases at J, leaving 12 bases unmatched. The length of the CDR3 is 14 residues. The DNA for the CDR3 is TGTGCCTGCCCTCCTCGGGACAGGCAGGATGGCTACACCTTC. It translates to CACPPRDRQDGYTF. The whole variable domain, remainder taken from reference TRBV30 and TRBJ1-2, is SQTIHQWPATLVQPVGSPLSLECTVEGTSNPNLYWYRQAAGRGLQLLFYSVGIGQISSEVPQNLSASRPQDRQFILSSKKLLLSDSGFYLCACPPRDRQDGYTFGSGTRLTVV.

This clone has only one observation. This chain connects TRBV4-1 to TRBJ2-7, with 12 positions matching TRBD2. Unmatched junction bases numbered 11, after V lost 1 base and J lost 4 bases. Germline values: CDR1 MGHRA, CDR2 YSYEKL. This CDR3 has 18 amino acids. CDR3 amino acids: CASSQVALAGGRRYEQYF. The CDR3 nucleotides are TGCGCCAGCAGCCAAGTAGCACTAGCGGGAGGAAGGAGGTACGAGCAGTACTTC.

The CDR3 coding sequence is TGTGCCAGTAGTATCGGTGCAGGGATTGCAACTAATGAAAAACTGTTTTTT. It specifies CASSIGAGIATNEKLFF. The chain couples TRBV19 to TRBJ1-4, with D possibly matching TRBD1 (5 bases). Germline values: CDR1 LNHDA, CDR2 SQIVND (reference sequence). With 3 bases removed from V and 0 bases from J, the gap between germline ends came to 14 bases. This CDR3 is built from 17 residues.